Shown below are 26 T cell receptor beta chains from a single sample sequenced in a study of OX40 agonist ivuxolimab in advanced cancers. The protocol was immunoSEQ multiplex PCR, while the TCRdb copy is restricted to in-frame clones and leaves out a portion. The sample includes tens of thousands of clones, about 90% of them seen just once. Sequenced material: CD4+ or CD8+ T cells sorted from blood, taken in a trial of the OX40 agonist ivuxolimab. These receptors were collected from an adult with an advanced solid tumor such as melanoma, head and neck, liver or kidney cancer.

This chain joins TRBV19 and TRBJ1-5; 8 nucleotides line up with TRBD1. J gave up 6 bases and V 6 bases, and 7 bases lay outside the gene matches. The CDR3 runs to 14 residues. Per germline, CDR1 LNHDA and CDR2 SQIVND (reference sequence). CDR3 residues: CASRAGGAGQPQHF. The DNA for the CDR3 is TGTGCCAGTAGGGCAGGGGGCGCGGGTCAGCCCCAGCATTTT.

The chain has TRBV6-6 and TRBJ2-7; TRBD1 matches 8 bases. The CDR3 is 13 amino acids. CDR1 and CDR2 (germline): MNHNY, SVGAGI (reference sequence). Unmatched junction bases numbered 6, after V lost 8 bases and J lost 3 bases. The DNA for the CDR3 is TGTGCCAGCCGCCTTGGGACAGGCTACGAGCAGTACTTC. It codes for CASRLGTGYEQYF.

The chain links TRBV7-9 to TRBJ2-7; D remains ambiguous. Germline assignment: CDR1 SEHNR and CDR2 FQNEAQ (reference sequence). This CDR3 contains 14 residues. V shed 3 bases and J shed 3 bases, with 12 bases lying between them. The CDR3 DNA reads TGTGCCAGCAGCTTGTCGAGAGAATACTACGAGCAGTACTTC. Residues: CASSLSREYYEQYF.

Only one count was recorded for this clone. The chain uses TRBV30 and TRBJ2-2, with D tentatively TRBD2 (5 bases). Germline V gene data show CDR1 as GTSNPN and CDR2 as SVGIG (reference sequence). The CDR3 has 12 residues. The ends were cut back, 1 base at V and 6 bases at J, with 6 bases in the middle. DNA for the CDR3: TGTGCCTGGAGTGAGAGGGCCGGGGAGCTGTTTTTT. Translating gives CAWSERAGELFF.

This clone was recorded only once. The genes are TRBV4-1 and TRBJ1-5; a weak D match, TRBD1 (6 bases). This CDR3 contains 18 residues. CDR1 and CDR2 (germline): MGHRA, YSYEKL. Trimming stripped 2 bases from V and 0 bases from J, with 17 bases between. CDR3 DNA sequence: TGCGCCAGCAGCCAAAGTGAGGGGGGCCCGTATAGCAATCAGCCCCAGCATTTT. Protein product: CASSQSEGGPYSNQPQHF.

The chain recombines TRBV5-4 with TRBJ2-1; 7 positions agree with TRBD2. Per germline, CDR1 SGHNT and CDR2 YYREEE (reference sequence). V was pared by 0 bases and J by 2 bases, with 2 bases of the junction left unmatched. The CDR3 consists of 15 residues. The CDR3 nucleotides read TGTGCCAGCAGCTTGGTTGGGGGGGCCTACAATGAGCAGTTCTTC. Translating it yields CASSLVGGAYNEQFF. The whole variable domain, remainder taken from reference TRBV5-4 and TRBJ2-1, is ETGVTQSPTHLIKTRGQQVTLRCSSQSGHNTVSWYQQALGQGPQFIFQYYREEENGRGNFPPRFSGLQFPNYSSELNVNALELDDSALYLCASSLVGGAYNEQFFGPGTRLTVL.

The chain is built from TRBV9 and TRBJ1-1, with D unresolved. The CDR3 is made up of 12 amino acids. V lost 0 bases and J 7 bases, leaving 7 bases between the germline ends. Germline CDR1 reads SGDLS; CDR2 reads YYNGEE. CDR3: CASSVGPGEAFF. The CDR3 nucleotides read TGTGCCAGCAGCGTAGGCCCAGGTGAAGCTTTCTTT. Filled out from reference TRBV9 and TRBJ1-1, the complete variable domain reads DSGVTQTPKHLITATGQRVTLRCSPRSGDLSVYWYQQSLDQGLQFLIQYYNGEERAKGNILERFSAQQFPDLHSELNLSSLELGDSALYFCASSVGPGEAFFGQGTRLTVV.

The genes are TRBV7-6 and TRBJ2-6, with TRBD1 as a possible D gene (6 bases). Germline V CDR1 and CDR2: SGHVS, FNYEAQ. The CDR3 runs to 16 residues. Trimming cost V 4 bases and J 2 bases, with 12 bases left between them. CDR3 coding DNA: TGTGCCAGCAGCTCCTGGGACATCCCTGGGGCCAACGTCCTGACTTTC. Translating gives CASSSWDIPGANVLTF.

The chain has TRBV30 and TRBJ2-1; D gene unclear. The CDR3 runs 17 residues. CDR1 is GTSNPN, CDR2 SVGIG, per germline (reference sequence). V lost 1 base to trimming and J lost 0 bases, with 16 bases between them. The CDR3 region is CAWSDLLTVFSYNEQFF. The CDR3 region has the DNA TGTGCCTGGAGTGATCTGCTAACGGTTTTCTCCTACAATGAGCAGTTCTTC.

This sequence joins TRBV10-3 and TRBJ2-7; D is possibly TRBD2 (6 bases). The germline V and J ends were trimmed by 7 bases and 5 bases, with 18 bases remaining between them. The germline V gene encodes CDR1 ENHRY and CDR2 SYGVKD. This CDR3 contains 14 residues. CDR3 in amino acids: CAITGGVSRDEQYF. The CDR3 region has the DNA TGTGCCATCACCGGAGGGGTATCGAGAGACGAGCAGTACTTC.

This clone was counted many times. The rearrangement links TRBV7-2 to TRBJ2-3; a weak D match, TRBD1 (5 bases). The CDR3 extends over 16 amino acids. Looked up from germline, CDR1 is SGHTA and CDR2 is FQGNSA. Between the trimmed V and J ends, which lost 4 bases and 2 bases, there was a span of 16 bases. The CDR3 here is CASSSSETVYTDTQYF. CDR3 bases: TGTGCCAGCAGCTCCTCCGAGACAGTCTACACAGATACGCAGTATTTT. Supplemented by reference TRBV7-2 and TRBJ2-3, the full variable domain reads GAGVSQSPSNKVTEKGKDVELRCDPISGHTALYWYRQSLGQGLEFLIYFQGNSAPDKSGLPSDRFSAERTGGSVSTLTIQRTQQEDSAVYLCASSSSETVYTDTQYFGPGTRLTVL.

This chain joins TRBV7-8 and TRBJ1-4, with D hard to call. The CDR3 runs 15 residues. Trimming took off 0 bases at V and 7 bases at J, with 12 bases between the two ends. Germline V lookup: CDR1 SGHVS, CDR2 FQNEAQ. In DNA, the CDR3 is TGTGCCAGCAGCTTAGCGGTAGGAGTACGTGAAAAACTGTTTTTT. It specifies CASSLAVGVREKLFF. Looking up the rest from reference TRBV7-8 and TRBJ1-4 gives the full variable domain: GAGVSQSPRYKVAKRGQDVALRCDPISGHVSLFWYQQALGQGPEFLTYFQNEAQLDKSGLPSDRFFAERPEGSVSTLKIQRTQQEDSAVYLCASSLAVGVREKLFFGSGTQLSVL.

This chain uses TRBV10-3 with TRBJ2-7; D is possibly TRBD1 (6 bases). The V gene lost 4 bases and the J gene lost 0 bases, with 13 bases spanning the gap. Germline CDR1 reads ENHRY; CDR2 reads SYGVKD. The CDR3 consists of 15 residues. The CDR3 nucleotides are TGTGCCATCAGTGGGGGCCCGGACAGCTCCTACGAGCAGTACTTC. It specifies CAISGGPDSSYEQYF.

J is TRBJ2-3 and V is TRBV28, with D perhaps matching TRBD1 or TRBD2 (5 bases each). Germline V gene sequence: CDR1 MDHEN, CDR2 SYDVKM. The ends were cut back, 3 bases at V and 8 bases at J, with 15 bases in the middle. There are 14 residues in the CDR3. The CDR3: CASSFGATRGTQYF. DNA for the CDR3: TGTGCCAGCAGTTTCGGGGCCACCCGGGGTACGCAGTATTTT.

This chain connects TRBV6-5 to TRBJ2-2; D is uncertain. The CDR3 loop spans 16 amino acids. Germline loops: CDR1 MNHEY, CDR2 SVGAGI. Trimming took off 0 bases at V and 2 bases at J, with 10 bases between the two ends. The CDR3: CASSYSGPANTGELFF. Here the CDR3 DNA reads TGTGCCAGCAGTTACTCCGGTCCCGCTAACACCGGGGAGCTGTTTTTT.

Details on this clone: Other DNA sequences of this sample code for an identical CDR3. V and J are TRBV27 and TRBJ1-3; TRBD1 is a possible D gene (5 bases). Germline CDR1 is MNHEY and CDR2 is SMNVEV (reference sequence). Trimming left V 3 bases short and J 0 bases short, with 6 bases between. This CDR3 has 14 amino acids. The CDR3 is CASSLGGSGNTIYF. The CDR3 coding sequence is TGTGCCAGCAGTTTGGGGGGCTCTGGAAACACCATATATTTT.

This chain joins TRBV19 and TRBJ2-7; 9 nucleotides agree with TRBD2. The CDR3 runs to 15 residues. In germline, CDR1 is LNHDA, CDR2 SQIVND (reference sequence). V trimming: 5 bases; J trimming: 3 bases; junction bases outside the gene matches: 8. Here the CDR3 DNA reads TGTGCCAGTAGTGGGGGCAGCGGGGGGTTCTACGAGCAGTACTTC. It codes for CASSGGSGGFYEQYF. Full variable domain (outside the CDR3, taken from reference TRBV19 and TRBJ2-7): DGGITQSPKYLFRKEGQNVTLSCEQNLNHDAMYWYRQDPGQGLRLIYYSQIVNDFQKGDIAEGYSVSREKKESFPLTVTSAQKNPTAFYLCASSGGSGGFYEQYFGPGTRLTVT.

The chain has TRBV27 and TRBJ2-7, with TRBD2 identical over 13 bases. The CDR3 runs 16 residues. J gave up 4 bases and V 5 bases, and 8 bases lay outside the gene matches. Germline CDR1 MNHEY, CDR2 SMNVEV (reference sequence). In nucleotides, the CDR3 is TGTGCCAGCAGTACAGGACTAGCGGGGGTAAAATACGAGCAGTACTTC. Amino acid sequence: CASSTGLAGVKYEQYF.

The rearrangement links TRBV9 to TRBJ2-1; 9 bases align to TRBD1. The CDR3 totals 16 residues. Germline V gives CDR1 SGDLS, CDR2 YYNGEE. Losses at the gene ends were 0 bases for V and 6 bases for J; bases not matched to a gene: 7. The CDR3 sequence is CASSVAGTGWFNEQFF. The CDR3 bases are TGTGCCAGCAGCGTAGCCGGGACAGGGTGGTTCAATGAGCAGTTCTTC.

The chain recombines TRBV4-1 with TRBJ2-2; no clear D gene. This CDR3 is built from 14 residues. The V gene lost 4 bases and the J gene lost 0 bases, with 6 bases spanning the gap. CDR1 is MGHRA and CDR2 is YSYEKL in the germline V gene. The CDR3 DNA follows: TGCGCCAGCAGCCCCAACTCGAACACCGGGGAGCTGTTTTTT. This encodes CASSPNSNTGELFF.

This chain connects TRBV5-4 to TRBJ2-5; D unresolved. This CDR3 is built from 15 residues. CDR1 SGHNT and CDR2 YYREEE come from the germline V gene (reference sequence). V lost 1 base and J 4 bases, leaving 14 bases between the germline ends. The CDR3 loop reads CASSLPPWVGETQYF. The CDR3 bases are TGTGCCAGCAGCTTGCCCCCGTGGGTAGGAGAGACCCAGTACTTC.

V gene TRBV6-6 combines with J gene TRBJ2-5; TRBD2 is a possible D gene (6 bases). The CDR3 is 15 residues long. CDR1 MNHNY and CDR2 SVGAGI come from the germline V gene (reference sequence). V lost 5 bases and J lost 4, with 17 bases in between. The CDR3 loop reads CASSRPGLGSETQYF. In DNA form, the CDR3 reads TGTGCCAGCAGTAGACCGGGACTGGGTTCAGAGACCCAGTACTTC.

The CDR3 nucleotides are TGTGCCAGCAGCGGTACAGGGGCTGGGGATACGCAGTATTTT. Its translation is CASSGTGAGDTQYF. The chain links TRBV13 to TRBJ2-3; 7 nucleotides agree with TRBD1. The CDR3 spans 14 residues. The germline gives CDR1 PRHDT, CDR2 FYEKMQ (reference sequence). Germline trimming cut 5 bases from V and 6 bases from J; bases unmatched to any gene: 8.

CDR3 region: CASSLGRNSGNTIYF. CDR3 nucleotide sequence: TGTGCCAGCAGCTTAGGACGGAACTCTGGAAACACCATATATTTT. The rearrangement links TRBV11-2 to TRBJ1-3, with no clear D. Trimming left V 1 base short and J 0 bases short, with 7 bases between. This CDR3 spans 15 amino acids. Germline V gene sequence: CDR1 SGHAT, CDR2 FQNNGV.

CDR3 sequence reads: CASSLTSGSGIGIQYF. CDR3 bases: TGTGCCAGCAGTTTGACTTCCGGGTCCGGGATAGGTATTCAGTACTTC. The J gene is TRBJ2-4, the V gene TRBV27, with D perhaps TRBD2 (5 bases). The CDR3 totals 16 residues. In germline, CDR1 is MNHEY, CDR2 SMNVEV (reference sequence). Trimming stripped 3 bases from V and 10 bases from J, with 22 bases between.

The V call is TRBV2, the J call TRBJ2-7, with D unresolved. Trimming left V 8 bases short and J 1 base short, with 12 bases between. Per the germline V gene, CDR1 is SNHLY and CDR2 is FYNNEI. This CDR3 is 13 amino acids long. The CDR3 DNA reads TGTGCCAGCGGTAAGGACGATTCCTACGAGCAGTACTTC. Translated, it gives CASGKDDSYEQYF.